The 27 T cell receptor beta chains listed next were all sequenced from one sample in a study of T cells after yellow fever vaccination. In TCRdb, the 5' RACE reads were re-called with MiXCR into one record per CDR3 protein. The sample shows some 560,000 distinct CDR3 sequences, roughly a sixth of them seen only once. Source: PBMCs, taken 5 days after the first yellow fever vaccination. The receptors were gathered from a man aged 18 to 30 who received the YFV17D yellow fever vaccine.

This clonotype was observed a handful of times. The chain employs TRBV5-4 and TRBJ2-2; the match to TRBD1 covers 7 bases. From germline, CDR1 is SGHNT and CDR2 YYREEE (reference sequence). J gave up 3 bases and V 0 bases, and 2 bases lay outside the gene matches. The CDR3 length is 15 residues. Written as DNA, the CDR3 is TGTGCCAGCAGCTTGGTTGGGACAGACACCGGGGAGCTGTTTTTT. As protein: CASSLVGTDTGELFF.

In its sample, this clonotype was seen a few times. CDR3 sequence: CASGGDNTYEQYV. The CDR3 DNA sequence: TGTGCCAGCGGCGGGGACAACACCTACGAGCAGTACGTC. The V gene is TRBV12-3 or TRBV12-4, the J gene TRBJ2-7; TRBD1 or TRBD2 may be the D gene (6 bases each). Trimming cost V 8 bases and J 2 bases, with 13 bases left between them. The CDR3 has 13 amino acids.

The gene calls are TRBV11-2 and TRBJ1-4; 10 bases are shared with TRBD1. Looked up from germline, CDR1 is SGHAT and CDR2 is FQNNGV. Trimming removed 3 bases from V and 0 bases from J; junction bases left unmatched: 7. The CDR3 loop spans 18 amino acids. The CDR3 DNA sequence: TGTGCCAGCAGCTTTGTGACAGGGGGCTTCTCAACTAATGAAAAACTGTTTTTT. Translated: CASSFVTGGFSTNEKLFF.

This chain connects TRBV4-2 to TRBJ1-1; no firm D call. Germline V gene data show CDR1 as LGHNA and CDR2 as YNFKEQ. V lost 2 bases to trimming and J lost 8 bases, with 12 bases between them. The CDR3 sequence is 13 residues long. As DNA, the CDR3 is TGTGCCAGCAGCCAAAGTGAAGGGAAGGAAGCTTTCTTT. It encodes CASSQSEGKEAFF.

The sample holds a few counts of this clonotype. This chain's CDR3 is CASSGSSGNTGELFF. In nucleotides, the CDR3 is TGCGCCAGCAGCGGGTCTAGCGGGAACACCGGGGAGCTGTTTTTT. V and J are TRBV5-1 and TRBJ2-2, with TRBD2 matching over 7 bases. The CDR3 has 15 residues. Trimming took 4 bases from V and 1 from J; bases not matched to a gene: 4. CDR1 is SGHRS, CDR2 YFSETQ, per germline.

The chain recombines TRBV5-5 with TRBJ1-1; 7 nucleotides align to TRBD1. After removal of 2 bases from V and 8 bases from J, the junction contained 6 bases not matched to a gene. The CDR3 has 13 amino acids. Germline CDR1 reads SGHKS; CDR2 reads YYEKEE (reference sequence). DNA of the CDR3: TGTGCCAGCAGCTTAGGGAGGGGGCTAGAAGCTTTCTTT. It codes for CASSLGRGLEAFF.

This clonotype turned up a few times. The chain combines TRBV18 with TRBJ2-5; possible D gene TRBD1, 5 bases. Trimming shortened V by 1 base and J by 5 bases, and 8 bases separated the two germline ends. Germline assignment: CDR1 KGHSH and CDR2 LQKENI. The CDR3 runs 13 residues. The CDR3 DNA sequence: TGTGCCAGCTCACCACAAGGGGCGGAGACCCAGTACTTC. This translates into CASSPQGAETQYF. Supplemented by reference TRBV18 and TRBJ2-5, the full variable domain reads NAGVMQNPRHLVRRRGQEARLRCSPMKGHSHVYWYRQLPEEGLKFMVYLQKENIIDESGMPKERFSAEFPKEGPSILRIQQVVRGDSAAYFCASSPQGAETQYFGPGTRLLVL.

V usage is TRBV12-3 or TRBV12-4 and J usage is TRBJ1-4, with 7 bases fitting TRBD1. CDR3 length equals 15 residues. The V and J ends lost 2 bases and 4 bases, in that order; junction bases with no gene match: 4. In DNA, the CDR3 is TGTGCCAGCAGTTTACTACAGGGGCTTAATGAAAAACTGTTTTTT. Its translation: CASSLLQGLNEKLFF.

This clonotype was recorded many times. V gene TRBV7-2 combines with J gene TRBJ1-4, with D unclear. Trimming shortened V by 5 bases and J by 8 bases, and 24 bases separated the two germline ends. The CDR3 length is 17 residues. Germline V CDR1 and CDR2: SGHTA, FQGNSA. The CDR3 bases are TGTGCCAGCAGCCCCAGACTAAACTACGGAATCGGGGAAAAACTGTTTTTT. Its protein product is CASSPRLNYGIGEKLFF.

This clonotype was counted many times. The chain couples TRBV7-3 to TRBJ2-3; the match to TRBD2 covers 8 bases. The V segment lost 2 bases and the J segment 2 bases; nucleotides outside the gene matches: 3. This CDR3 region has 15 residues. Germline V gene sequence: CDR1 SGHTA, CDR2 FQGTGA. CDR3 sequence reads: CASSLWRGDTDTQYF. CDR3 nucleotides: TGTGCCAGCAGCTTATGGCGGGGGGACACAGATACGCAGTATTTT.

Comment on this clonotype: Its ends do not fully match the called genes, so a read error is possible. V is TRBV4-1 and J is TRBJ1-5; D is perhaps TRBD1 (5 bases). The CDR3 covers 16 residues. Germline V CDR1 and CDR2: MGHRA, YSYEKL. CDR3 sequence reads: CASSQVYPGGNQPQHF. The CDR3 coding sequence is TGTGCCAGCAGCCAAGTATATCCGGGGGGAAATCAGCCCCAGCATTTT.

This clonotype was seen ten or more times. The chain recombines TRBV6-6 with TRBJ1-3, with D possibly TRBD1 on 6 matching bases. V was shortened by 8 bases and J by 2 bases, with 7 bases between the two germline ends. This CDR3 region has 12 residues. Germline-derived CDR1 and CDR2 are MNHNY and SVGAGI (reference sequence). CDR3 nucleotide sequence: TGTGCCAGCCGGGGGCCTGGAAACACCATATATTTT. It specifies CASRGPGNTIYF.

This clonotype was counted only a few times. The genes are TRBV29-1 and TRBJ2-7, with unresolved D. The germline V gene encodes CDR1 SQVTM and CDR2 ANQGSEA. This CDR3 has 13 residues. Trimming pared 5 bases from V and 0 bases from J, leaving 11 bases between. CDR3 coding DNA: TGCAGCGTTTTTGTTGGTTACTCCTACGAGCAGTACTTC. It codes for CSVFVGYSYEQYF.

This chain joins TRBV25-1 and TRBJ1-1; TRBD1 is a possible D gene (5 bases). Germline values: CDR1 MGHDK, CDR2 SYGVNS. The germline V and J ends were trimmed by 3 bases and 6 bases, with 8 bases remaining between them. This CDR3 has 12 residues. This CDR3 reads CASSDGGSEAFF. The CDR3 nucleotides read TGTGCCAGCAGTGACGGGGGTTCTGAAGCTTTCTTT.

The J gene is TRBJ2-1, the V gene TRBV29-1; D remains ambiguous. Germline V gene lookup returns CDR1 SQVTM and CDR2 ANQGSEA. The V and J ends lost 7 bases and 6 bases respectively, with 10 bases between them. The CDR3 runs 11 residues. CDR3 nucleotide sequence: TGCAGCGGGCTGCGCATCAATGAGCAGTTCTTC. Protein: CSGLRINEQFF.

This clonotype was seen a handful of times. The CDR3 region is CASSLTTQETQYF. The CDR3 DNA sequence: TGTGCCAGCAGCTTAACTACCCAAGAGACCCAGTACTTC. The V call is TRBV7-8, the J call TRBJ2-5; D is ambiguous. Trimming pared 2 bases from V and 1 base from J, leaving 5 bases between. This CDR3 comprises 13 residues. Germline CDR1 and CDR2: SGHVS and FQNEAQ.

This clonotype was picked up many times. This chain's CDR3 is CASSSWGETQYF. The CDR3 DNA is TGTGCCAGCAGTTCCTGGGGGGAGACCCAGTACTTC. The chain carries TRBV12-3 or TRBV12-4 and TRBJ2-5; D tentatively fits TRBD1 or TRBD2 (5 bases each). The CDR3 length is 12 residues. Trimming pared 4 bases from V and 5 bases from J, leaving 8 bases between.

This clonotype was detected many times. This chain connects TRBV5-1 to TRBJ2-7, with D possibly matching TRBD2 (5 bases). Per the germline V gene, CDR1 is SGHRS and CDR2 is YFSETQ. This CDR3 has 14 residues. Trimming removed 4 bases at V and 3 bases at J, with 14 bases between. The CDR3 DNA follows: TGCGCCAGCAGCGCCAGAGCCGGGGACTACGAGCAGTACGTC. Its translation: CASSARAGDYEQYV.

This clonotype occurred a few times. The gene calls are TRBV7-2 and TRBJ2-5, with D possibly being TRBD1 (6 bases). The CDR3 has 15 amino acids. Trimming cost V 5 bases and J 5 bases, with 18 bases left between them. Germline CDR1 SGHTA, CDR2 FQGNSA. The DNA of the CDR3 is TGTGCCAGCAGCCCGAGGCACAGGGTCGGGGAGACCCAGTACTTC. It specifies CASSPRHRVGETQYF.

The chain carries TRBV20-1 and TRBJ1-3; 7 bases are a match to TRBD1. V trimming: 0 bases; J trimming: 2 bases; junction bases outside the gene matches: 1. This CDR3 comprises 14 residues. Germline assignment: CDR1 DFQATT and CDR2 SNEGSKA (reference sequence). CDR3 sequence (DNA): TGCAGTGCTAGAGAGACAGGGACTGGAAACACCATATATTTT. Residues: CSARETGTGNTIYF.

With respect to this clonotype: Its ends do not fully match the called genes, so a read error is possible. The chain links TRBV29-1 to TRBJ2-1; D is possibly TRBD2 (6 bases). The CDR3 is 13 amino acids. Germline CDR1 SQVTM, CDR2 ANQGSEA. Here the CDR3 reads CCVQAGSGYEQFF. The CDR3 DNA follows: TGCTGCGTTCAAGCGGGCTCTGGGTATGAGCAGTTCTTC.

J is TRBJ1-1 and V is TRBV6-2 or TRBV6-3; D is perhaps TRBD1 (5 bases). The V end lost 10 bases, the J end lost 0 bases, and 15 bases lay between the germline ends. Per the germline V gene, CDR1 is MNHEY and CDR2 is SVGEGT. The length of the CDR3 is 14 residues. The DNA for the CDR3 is TGTGCCACCCGGGACGGGGCCATGAACACTGAAGCTTTCTTT. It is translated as CATRDGAMNTEAFF.

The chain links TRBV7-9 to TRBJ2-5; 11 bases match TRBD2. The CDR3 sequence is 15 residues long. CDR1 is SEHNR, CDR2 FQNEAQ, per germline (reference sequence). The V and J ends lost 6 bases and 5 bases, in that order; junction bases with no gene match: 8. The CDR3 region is CASRRKLAGVETQYF. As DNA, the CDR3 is TGTGCCAGCAGGCGAAAACTAGCGGGGGTTGAGACCCAGTACTTC.

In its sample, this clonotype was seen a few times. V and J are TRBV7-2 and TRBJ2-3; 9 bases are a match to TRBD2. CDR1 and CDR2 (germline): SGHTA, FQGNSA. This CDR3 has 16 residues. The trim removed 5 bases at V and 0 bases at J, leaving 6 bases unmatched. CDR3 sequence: CASSLTAGGSTDTQYF. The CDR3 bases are TGTGCCAGCAGCCTCACCGCGGGGGGGAGCACAGATACGCAGTATTTT.

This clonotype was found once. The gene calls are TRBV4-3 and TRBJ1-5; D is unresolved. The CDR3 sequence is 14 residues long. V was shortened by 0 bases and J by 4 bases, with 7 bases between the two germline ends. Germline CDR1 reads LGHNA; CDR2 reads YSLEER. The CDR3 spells CASSQDWINQPQHF. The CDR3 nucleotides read TGCGCCAGCAGCCAAGATTGGATAAATCAGCCCCAGCATTTT.

Written as DNA, the CDR3 is TGCGCCAGCAGTGAGTCTCCCTACGAGCAGTACGTC. Protein: CASSESPYEQYV. V gene TRBV10-1 combines with J gene TRBJ2-7; D is unclear. Looked up from germline, CDR1 is WNHNN and CDR2 is SYGVQD (reference sequence). The CDR3 spans 12 residues. The ends were cut back, 0 bases at V and 2 bases at J, with 2 bases in the middle.

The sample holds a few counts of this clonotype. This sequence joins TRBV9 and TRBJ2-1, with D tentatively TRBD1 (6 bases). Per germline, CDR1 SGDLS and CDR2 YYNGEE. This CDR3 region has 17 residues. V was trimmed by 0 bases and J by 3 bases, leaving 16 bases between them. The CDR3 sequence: CASSVVSRGAIYNEQFF. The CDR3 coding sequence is TGTGCCAGCAGCGTAGTTAGCAGGGGTGCGATCTACAATGAGCAGTTCTTC.